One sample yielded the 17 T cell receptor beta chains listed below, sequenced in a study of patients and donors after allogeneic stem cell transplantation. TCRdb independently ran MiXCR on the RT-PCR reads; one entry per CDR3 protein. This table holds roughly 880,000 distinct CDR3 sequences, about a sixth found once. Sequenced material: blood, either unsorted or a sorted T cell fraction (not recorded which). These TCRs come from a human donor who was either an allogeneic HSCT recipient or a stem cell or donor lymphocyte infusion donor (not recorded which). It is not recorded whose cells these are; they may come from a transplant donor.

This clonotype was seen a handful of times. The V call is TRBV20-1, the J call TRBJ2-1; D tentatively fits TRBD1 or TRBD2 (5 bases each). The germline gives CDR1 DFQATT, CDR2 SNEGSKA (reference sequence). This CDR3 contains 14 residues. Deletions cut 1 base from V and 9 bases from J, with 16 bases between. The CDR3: CSARVWGSLPEQFF. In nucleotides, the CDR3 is TGCAGTGCTAGAGTCTGGGGGTCCCTTCCTGAGCAGTTCTTC.

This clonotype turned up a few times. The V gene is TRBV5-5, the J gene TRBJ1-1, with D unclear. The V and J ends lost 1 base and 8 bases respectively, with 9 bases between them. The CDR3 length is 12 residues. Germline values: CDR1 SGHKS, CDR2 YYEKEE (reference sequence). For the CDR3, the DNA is TGTGCCAGCAGCTTGACGGTAACCGAAGCTTTCTTT. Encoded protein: CASSLTVTEAFF.

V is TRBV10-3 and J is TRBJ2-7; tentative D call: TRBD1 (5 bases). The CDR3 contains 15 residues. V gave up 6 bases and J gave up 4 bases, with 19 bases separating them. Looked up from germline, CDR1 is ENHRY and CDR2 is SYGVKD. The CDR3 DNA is TGTGCCATCAGCCCATTCCTGCTTGGGGCTTACGAGCAGTACTTC. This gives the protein CAISPFLLGAYEQYF.

The CDR3 bases are TGTGCCAGCAGTGCACCAGGGACGGGTGGCTACACCTTC. Residues: CASSAPGTGGYTF. J is TRBJ1-2 and V is TRBV27; a possible D gene is TRBD1 (5 bases). The CDR3 has 13 amino acids. Germline V gene sequence: CDR1 MNHEY, CDR2 SMNVEV (reference sequence). V was cut by 5 bases and J by 7 bases, with 14 bases left in between.

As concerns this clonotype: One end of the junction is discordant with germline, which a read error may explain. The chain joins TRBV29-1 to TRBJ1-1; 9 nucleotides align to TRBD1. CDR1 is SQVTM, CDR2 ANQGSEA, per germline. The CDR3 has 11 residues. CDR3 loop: CSVEDRDRDYF. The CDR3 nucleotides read TGCAGCGTTGAAGATAGGGACAGGGACTACTTT.

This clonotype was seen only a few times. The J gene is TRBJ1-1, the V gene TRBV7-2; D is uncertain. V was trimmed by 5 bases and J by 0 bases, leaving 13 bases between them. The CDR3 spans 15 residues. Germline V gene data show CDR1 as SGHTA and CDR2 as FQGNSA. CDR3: CASSPTTEMNTEAFF. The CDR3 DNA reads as TGTGCCAGCAGCCCCACGACGGAAATGAACACTGAAGCTTTCTTT.

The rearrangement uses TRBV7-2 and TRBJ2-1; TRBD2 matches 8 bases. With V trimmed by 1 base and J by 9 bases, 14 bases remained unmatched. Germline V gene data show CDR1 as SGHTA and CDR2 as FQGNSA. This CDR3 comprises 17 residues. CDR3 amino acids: CASSLVASSGGRVEQFF. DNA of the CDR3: TGTGCCAGCAGCTTAGTAGCCTCCAGCGGGGGAAGGGTTGAGCAGTTCTTC. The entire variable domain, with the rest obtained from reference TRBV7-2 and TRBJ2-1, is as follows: GAGVSQSPSNKVTEKGKDVELRCDPISGHTALYWYRQSLGQGLEFLIYFQGNSAPDKSGLPSDRFSAERTGGSVSTLTIQRTQQEDSAVYLCASSLVASSGGRVEQFFGPGTRLTVL.

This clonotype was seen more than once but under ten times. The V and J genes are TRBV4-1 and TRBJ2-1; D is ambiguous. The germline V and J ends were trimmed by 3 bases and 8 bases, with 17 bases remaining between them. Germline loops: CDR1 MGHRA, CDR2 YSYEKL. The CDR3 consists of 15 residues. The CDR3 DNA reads TGCGCCAGCAGCCATCCCCCTGTCGGCAGCCATGAGCAGTTCTTC. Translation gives CASSHPPVGSHEQFF.

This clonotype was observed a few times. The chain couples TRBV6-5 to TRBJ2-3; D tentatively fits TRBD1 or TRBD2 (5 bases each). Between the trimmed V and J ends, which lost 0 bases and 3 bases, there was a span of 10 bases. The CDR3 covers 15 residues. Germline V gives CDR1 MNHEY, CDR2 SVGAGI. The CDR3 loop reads CASSYSGVTTDTQYF. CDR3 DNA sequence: TGTGCCAGCAGTTACTCGGGGGTAACGACAGATACGCAGTATTTT.

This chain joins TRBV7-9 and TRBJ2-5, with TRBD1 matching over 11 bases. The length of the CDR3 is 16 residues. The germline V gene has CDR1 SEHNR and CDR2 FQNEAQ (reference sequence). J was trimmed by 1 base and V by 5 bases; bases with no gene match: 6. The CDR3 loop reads CASSPGDRGVQETQYF. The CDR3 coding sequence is TGTGCCAGCAGCCCAGGGGACAGGGGGGTCCAAGAGACCCAGTACTTC.

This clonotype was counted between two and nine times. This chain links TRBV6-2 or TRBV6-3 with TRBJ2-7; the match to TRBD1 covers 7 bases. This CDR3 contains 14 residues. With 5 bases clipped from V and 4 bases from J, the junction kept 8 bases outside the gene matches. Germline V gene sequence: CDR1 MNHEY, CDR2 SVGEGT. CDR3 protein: CASSRTLQGYEQYF. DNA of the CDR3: TGTGCCAGCAGTCGAACTCTACAGGGGTACGAGCAGTACTTC.

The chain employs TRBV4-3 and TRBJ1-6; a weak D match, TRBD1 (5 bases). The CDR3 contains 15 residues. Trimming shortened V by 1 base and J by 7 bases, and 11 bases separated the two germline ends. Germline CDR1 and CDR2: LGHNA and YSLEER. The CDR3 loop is CASSQARRVNSPLHF. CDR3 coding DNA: TGCGCCAGCAGCCAAGCACGCAGGGTCAATTCACCCCTCCACTTT.

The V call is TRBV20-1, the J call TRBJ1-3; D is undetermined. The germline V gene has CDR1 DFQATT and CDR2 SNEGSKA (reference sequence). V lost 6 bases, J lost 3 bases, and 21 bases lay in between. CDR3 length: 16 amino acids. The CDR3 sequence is CSAGPGREMGGNTIYF. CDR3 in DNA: TGCAGTGCCGGCCCCGGGAGGGAAATGGGTGGAAACACCATATATTTT.

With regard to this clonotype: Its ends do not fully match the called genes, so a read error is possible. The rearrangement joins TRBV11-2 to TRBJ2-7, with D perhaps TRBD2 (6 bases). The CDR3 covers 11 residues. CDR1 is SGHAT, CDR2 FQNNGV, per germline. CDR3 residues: CASSLAGTLLF. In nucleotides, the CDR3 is TGTGCCAGCAGCTTAGCTGGGACTCTCCTCTTC.

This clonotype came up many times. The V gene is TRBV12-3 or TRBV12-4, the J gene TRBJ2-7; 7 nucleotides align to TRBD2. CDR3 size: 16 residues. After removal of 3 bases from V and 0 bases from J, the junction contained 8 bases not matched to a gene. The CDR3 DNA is TGTGCCAGCAGTTTTAGGCTAGCGGAGAGCTCCTACGAGCAGTACTTC. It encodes CASSFRLAESSYEQYF.

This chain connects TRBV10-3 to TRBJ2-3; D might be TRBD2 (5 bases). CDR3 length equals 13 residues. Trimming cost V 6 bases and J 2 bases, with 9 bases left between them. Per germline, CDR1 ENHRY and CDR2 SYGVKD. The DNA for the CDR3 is TGTGCCATCAGCGCGGGTACCACAGATACGCAGTATTTT. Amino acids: CAISAGTTDTQYF.

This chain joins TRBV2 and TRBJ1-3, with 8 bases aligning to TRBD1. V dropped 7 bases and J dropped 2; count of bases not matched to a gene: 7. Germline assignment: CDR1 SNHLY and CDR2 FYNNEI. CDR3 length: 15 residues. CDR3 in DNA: TGTGCCAGCACCCTACTCAGGGGGCCTGGAAACACCATATATTTT. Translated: CASTLLRGPGNTIYF. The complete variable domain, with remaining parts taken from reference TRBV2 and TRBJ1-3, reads EPEVTQTPSHQVTQMGQEVILRCVPISNHLYFYWYRQILGQKVEFLVSFYNNEISEKSEIFDDQFSVERPDGSNFTLKIRSTKLEDSAMYFCASTLLRGPGNTIYFGEGSWLTVV.